What follows are 8 T cell receptor beta chains derived from one specimen sequenced in a study of blood T cell repertoires in COVID-19. Profiling relied on immunoSEQ multiplex PCR, and the TCRdb table lists in-frame clones only, not all of them. The sample has approximately 82,000 clones; roughly 89% are singletons. What was sequenced was peripheral blood. The receptor source for this set is a man between 65 and 79 years old with active or convalescent COVID-19.

The V gene is TRBV7-2, the J gene TRBJ1-2; D is unclear. V lost 3 bases to trimming and J lost 8 bases, with 10 bases between them. Germline V CDR1 and CDR2: SGHTA, FQGNSA. This CDR3 spans 12 amino acids. Written as DNA, the CDR3 is TGTGCCAGCAGCTTTGAGAGAGGGGGCTACACCTTC. This encodes CASSFERGGYTF.

This chain uses TRBV5-4 with TRBJ1-1, with 9 bases fitting TRBD1. Germline V gene sequence: CDR1 SGHNT, CDR2 YYREEE (reference sequence). V shed 4 bases, J shed 1 base, and the junction held 8 bases outside the gene matches. The CDR3 extends over 16 amino acids. This CDR3 reads CASSPGYRGRNTEAFF. The CDR3 coding sequence is TGTGCCAGCAGCCCAGGTTACAGGGGGCGGAACACTGAAGCTTTCTTT.

The chain carries TRBV20-1 and TRBJ1-4, with D maybe TRBD1 (5 bases). CDR3 size: 14 residues. Germline V CDR1 and CDR2: DFQATT, SNEGSKA (reference sequence). Deletions cut 3 bases from V and 8 bases from J, with 16 bases between. CDR3 protein: CSASSGGGQEKLFF. Written as DNA, the CDR3 is TGCAGTGCTAGTTCCGGGGGAGGGCAGGAAAAACTGTTTTTT.

The chain recombines TRBV4-2 with TRBJ1-1; no clear D gene. The CDR3 extends over 16 amino acids. Germline V CDR1 and CDR2: LGHNA, YNFKEQ. Trimming removed 0 bases at V and 2 bases at J, with 13 bases between. CDR3 nucleotide sequence: TGTGCCAGCAGCCAAGAGTTGACTAGAGATAACACTGAAGCTTTCTTT. Amino acids: CASSQELTRDNTEAFF.

The CDR3 coding sequence is TGTGCCAGCAGTTATGGCACTCGTTCAGGGGGTGTGTCGCAGCCCCAGCATTTT. This encodes CASSYGTRSGGVSQPQHF. The chain is built from TRBV6-2 or TRBV6-3 and TRBJ1-5; 7 positions match TRBD1. J gave up 7 bases and V 3 bases, and 18 bases lay outside the gene matches. CDR3 length equals 18 residues. CDR1 is MNHEY and CDR2 is SVGEGT in the germline V gene.

This chain uses TRBV28 with TRBJ1-4; the match to TRBD1 covers 7 bases. This CDR3 is built from 14 residues. Germline V lookup: CDR1 MDHEN, CDR2 SYDVKM. J gave up 4 bases and V 6 bases, and 5 bases lay outside the gene matches. For the CDR3, the DNA is TGTGCCAGCAGGGGACAGCTGGATAATGAAAAACTGTTTTTT. The encoded protein is CASRGQLDNEKLFF.

CDR3 in amino acids: CASSLNGGSAGETQYF. The CDR3 region has the DNA TGTGCCAGCAGCTTGAACGGCGGGAGTGCGGGAGAGACCCAGTACTTC. The chain links TRBV5-4 to TRBJ2-5; TRBD2 aligns across 7 bases. J gave up 4 bases and V 1 base, and 10 bases lay outside the gene matches. Germline-derived CDR1 and CDR2 are SGHNT and YYREEE (reference sequence). This CDR3 comprises 16 residues.

This clone was counted a few times. The chain has TRBV24-1 and TRBJ2-7, with TRBD1 matching over 7 bases. Trimming took 2 bases from V and 0 from J; bases not matched to a gene: 6. CDR3 length: 16 residues. Germline lookup yields CDR1 KGHDR and CDR2 SFDVKD. CDR3 region: CATSDSRTGGSYEQYF. In DNA form, the CDR3 reads TGTGCCACCAGTGATTCAAGGACAGGAGGCTCCTACGAGCAGTACTTC.